This T cell receptor beta chain is from a study of beta chain features in type 1 diabetes. Whole-study results and caveats: Researchers report that Type 1 diabetes patients had moderately but significantly shorter TCRB CDR3s across all four CD4+ subsets.

Germline V gene lookup returns CDR1 SGDLS and CDR2 YYNGEE. The V and J ends lost 4 bases and 3 bases respectively, with 11 bases between them. The CDR3 totals 15 residues. The entirety of the isolated RNA underwent reverse transcription, so expressed TCRB transcripts were sequenced. Sequenced by immunoSEQ multiplex PCR; TCRdb stores in-frame clones only, minus some. The table lists tens of thousands of clones, approximately 47% of them singletons. This clone is a singleton in its sample. Its antigen is not known. Heparinised blood was drawn once per donor, averaging roughly 0.11 L. Cell sorting via CD45RO/CCR7/CD25/CD127/CD95/CD27 was performed to obtain CD4+ naive, central memory, regulatory and stem cell-like memory cells.

This clonotype was obtained from a man under 40 with type 1 diabetes. The sample consisted of central memory CD4+ T cells from blood. This chain links TRBV9 with TRBJ2-6; D unclear. In DNA, the CDR3 is TGTGCCAGCAGCCGCCAGTCTAGTGGGGCCAACGTCCTGACTTTC. This translates into CASSRQSSGANVLTF.